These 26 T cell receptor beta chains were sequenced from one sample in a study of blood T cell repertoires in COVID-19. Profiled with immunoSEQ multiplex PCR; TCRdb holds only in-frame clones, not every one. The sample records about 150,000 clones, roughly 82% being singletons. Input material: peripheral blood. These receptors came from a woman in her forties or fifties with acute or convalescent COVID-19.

CDR3 residues: CASSVWSQPQHF. CDR3 nucleotide sequence: TGTGCCAGCAGTGTTTGGAGTCAGCCCCAGCATTTT. V usage is TRBV2 and J usage is TRBJ1-5, with D unresolved. CDR1 is SNHLY, CDR2 FYNNEI, per germline. Trimming removed 4 bases at V and 6 bases at J, with 7 bases between. This CDR3 has 12 amino acids.

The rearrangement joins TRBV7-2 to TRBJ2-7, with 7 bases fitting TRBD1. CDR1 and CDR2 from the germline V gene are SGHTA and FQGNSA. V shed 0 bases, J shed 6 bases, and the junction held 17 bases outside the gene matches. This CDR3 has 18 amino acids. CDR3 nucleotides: TGTGCCAGCAGCTTAGCGGTCGGTTACAGGGGCCCGTCTGGCGAGCAGTACTTC. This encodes CASSLAVGYRGPSGEQYF.

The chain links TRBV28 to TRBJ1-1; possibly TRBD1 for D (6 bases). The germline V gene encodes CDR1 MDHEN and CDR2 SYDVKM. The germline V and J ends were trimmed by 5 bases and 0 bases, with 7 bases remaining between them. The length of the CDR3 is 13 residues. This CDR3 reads CASSGQLNTEAFF. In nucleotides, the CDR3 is TGTGCCAGCAGTGGACAGCTGAACACTGAAGCTTTCTTT.

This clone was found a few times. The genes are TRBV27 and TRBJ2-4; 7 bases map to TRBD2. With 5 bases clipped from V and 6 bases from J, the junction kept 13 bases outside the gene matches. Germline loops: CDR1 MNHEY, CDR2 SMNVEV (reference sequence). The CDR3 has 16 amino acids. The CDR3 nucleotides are TGTGCCAGCAGTCGAGGGGAGGGGCGCGAGGGAAACATTCAGTACTTC. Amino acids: CASSRGEGREGNIQYF.

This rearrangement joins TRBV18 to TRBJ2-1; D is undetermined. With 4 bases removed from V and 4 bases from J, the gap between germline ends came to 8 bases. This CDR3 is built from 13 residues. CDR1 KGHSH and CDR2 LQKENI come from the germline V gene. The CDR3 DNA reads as TGTGCCAGCTCACGCGCTTCTTACAATGAGCAGTTCTTC. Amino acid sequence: CASSRASYNEQFF.

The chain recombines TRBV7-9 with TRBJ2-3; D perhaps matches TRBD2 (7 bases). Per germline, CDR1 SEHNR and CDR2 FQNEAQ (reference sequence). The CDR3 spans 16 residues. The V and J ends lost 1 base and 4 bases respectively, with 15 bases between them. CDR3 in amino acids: CASSLVLARGPDTQYF. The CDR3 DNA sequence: TGTGCCAGCAGCTTAGTGTTAGCGCGGGGGCCAGATACGCAGTATTTT.

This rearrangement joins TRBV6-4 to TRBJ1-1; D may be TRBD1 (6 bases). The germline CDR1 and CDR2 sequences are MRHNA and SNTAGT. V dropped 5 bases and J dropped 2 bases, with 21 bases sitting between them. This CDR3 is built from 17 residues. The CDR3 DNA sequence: TGTGCCAGCAGTATGGACAGCCAACGTGGGTTAAACACTGAAGCTTTCTTT. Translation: CASSMDSQRGLNTEAFF.

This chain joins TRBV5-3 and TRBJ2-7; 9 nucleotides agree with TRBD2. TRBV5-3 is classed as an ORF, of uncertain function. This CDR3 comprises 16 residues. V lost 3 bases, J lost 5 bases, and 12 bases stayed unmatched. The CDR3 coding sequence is TGTGCCAGAAGCTCCCTTGGTAGCGGGAGTATCCACGAGCAGTACTTC. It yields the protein CARSSLGSGSIHEQYF.

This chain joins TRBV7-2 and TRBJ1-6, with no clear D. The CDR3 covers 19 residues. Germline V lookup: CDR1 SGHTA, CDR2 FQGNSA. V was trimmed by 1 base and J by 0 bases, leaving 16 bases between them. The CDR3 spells CASSLDRNSGSSYNSPLHF. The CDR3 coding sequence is TGTGCCAGCAGCTTAGATCGAAATTCGGGGAGCTCCTATAATTCACCCCTCCACTTT.

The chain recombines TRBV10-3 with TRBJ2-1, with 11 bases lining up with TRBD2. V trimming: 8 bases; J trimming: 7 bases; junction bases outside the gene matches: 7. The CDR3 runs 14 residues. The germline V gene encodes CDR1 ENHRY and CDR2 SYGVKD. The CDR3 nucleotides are TGTGCCATCGGTAGCGGGGGGGTTGGGAATGAGCAGTTCTTC. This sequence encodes CAIGSGGVGNEQFF.

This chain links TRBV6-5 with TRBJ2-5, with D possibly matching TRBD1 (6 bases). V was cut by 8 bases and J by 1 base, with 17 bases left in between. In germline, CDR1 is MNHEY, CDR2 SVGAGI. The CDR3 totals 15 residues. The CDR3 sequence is CASHGLGQAQETQYF. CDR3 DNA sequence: TGTGCCAGCCACGGGTTGGGACAAGCCCAAGAGACCCAGTACTTC.

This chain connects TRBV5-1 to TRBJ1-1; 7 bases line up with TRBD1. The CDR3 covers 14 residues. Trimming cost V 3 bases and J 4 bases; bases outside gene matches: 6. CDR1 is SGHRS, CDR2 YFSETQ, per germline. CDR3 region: CASSSGGTATEAFF. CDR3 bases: TGCGCCAGCAGCTCGGGAGGGACAGCCACTGAAGCTTTCTTT.

The CDR3 DNA sequence: TGTGCCAGCAGTTCCTTCGGGAGCGAAGCTTTCTTT. Translating it yields CASSSFGSEAFF. The rearrangement uses TRBV6-5 and TRBJ1-1, with D unclear. The germline V gene has CDR1 MNHEY and CDR2 SVGAGI. This CDR3 has 12 amino acids. Trimming removed 4 bases at V and 8 bases at J, with 11 bases between.

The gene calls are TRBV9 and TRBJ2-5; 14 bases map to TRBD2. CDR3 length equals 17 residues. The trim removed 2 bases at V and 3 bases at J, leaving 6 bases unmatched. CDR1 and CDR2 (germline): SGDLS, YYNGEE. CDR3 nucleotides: TGTGCCAGCAGCGTGGGACTAGCGGGAGTGGGGGAAGAGACCCAGTACTTC. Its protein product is CASSVGLAGVGEETQYF.

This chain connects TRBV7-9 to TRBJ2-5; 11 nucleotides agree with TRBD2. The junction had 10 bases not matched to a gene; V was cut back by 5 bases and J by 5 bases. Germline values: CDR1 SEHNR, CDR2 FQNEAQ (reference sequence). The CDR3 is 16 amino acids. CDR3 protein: CASSLGRLAGMETQYF. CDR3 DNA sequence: TGTGCCAGCAGCCTGGGCAGACTAGCGGGAATGGAGACCCAGTACTTC.

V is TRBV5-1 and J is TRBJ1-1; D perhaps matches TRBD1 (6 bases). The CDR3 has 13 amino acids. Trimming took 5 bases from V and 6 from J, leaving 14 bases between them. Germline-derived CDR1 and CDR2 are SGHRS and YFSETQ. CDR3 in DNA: TGCGCCAGCAGTAGGGGGAATGGGGCTGAAGCTTTCTTT. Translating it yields CASSRGNGAEAFF.

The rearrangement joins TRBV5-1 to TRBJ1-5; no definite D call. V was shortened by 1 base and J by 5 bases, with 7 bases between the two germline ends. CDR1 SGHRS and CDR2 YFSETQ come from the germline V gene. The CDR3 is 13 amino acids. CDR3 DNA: TGCGCCAGCAGCTTGTACGGGGATCAGCCCCAGCATTTT. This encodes CASSLYGDQPQHF.

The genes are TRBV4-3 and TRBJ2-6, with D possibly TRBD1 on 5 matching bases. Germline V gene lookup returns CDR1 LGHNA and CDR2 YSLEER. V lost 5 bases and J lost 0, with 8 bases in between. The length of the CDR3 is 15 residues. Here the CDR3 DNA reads TGCGCCAGCAGCTCCAGGGTCTCTGGGGCCAACGTCCTGACTTTC. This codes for CASSSRVSGANVLTF.

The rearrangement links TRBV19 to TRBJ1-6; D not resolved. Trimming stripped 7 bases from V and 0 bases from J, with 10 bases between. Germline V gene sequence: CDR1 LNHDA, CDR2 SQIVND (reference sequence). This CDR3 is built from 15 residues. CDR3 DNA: TGTGCCAGTATGGCCGAGGGCTCCTATAATTCACCCCTCCACTTT. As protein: CASMAEGSYNSPLHF.

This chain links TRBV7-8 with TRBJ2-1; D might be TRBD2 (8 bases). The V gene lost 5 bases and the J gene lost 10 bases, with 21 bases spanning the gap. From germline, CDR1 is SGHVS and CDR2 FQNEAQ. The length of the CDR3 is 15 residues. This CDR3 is CASSAGGAGDREQFF. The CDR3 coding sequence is TGTGCCAGCAGCGCAGGGGGAGCGGGAGACAGGGAGCAGTTCTTC. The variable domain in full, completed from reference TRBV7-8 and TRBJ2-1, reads GAGVSQSPRYKVAKRGQDVALRCDPISGHVSLFWYQQALGQGPEFLTYFQNEAQLDKSGLPSDRFFAERPEGSVSTLKIQRTQQEDSAVYLCASSAGGAGDREQFFGPGTRLTVL.

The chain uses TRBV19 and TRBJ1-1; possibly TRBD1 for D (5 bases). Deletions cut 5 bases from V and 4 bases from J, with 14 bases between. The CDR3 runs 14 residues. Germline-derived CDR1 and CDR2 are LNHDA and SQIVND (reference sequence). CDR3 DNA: TGTGCCAGTAGTGCAGGGTCGGGAGGCACTGAAGCTTTCTTT. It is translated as CASSAGSGGTEAFF.

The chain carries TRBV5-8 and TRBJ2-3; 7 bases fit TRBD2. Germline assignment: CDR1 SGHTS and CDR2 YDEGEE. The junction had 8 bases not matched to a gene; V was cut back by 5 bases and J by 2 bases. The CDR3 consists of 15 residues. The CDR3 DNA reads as TGTGCCAGCAGTCGAGCGGGACGCTCCACAGATACGCAGTATTTT. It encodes CASSRAGRSTDTQYF.

The CDR3 nucleotides read TGTGCCAGCAGCCCTAACGGCGGGGAGCTGTTTTTT. Encoded protein: CASSPNGGELFF. The chain employs TRBV2 and TRBJ2-2; no clear D. This CDR3 is built from 12 residues. Germline lookup yields CDR1 SNHLY and CDR2 FYNNEI. V gave up 6 bases and J gave up 7 bases, with 9 bases separating them. The complete variable domain, with remaining parts taken from reference TRBV2 and TRBJ2-2, reads EPEVTQTPSHQVTQMGQEVILRCVPISNHLYFYWYRQILGQKVEFLVSFYNNEISEKSEIFDDQFSVERPDGSNFTLKIRSTKLEDSAMYFCASSPNGGELFFGEGSRLTVL.

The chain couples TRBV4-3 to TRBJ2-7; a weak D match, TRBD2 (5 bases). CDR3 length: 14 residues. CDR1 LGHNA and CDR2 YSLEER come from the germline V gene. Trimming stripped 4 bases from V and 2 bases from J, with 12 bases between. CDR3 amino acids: CASSRSGGAYEQYF. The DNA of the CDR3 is TGCGCCAGCAGCCGAAGCGGAGGAGCCTACGAGCAGTACTTC.

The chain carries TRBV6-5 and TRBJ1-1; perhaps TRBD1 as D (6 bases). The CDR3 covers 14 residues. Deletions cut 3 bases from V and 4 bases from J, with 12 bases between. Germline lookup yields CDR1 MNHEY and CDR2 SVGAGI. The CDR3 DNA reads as TGTGCCAGCAGTTATGTTCAGGGGCGCACTGAAGCTTTCTTT. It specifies CASSYVQGRTEAFF.

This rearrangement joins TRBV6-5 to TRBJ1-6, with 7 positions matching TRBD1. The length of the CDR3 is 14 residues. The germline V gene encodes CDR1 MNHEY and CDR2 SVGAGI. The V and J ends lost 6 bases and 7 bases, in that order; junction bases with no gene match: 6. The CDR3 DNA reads TGTGCCAGCAGATCGGGGACAGCGAATTCACCCCTCCACTTT. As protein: CASRSGTANSPLHF.